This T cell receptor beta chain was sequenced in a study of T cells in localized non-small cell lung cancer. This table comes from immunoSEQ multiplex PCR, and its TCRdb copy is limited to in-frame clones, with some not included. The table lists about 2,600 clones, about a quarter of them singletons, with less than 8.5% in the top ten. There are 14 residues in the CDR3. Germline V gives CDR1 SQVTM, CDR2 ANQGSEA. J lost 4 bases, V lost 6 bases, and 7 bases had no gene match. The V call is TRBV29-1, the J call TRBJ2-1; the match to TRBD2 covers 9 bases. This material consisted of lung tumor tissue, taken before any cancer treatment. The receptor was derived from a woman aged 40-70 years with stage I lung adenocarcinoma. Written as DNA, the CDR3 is TGCAGCGTGACTGGACTAGCGTTATACAATGAGCAGTTCTTC. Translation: CSVTGLALYNEQFF.